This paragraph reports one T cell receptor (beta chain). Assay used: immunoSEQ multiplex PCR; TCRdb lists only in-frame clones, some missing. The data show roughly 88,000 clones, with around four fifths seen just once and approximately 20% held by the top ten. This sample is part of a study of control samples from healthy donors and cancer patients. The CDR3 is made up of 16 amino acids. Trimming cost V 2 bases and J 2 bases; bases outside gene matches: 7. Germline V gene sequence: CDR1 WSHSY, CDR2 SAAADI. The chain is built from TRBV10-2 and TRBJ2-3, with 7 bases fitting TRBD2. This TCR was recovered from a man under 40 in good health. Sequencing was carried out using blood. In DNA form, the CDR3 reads TGCGCCAGCAGTGAGATCCAGCGGGGTTACACAGATACGCAGTATTTT. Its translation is CASSEIQRGYTDTQYF.